A single sample is the source of the 9 T cell receptor beta chains below, sequenced in a study of CD8 T cells in Susac syndrome. The authors reverse transcribed roughly 0.5 to 1 ug RNA with random hexamers. TCRdb reprocessed the immunoSEQ multiplex PCR reads with MiXCR, giving one entry per CDR3 protein. The top ten hold around 0.096% of the sample, which has about 190,000 distinct CDR3 sequences, under 97% seen once. Sequenced: CD4+ T cells from PBMCs. These receptors came from a human donor with Susac syndrome.

The chain employs TRBV7-9 and TRBJ1-3; a weak D match, TRBD1 (5 bases). Trimming left V 4 bases short and J 0 bases short, with 19 bases between. The CDR3 totals 18 residues. The germline V gene has CDR1 SEHNR and CDR2 FQNEAQ (reference sequence). The CDR3 DNA reads TGTGCCAGCAGCTGGGCCGGGGCCAGCTCTTTCTCTGGAAACACCATATATTTT. Protein product: CASSWAGASSFSGNTIYF.

This sequence joins TRBV9 and TRBJ2-3; D might be TRBD2 (6 bases). Germline CDR1 is SGDLS and CDR2 is YYNGEE. V lost 0 bases and J lost 0, with 8 bases in between. CDR3 length: 15 amino acids. The CDR3: CASSVGAGSTDTQYF. DNA of the CDR3: TGTGCCAGCAGCGTAGGGGCGGGGAGCACAGATACGCAGTATTTT. Together with reference TRBV9 and TRBJ2-3, the CDR3 gives the full variable domain: DSGVTQTPKHLITATGQRVTLRCSPRSGDLSVYWYQQSLDQGLQFLIQYYNGEERAKGNILERFSAQQFPDLHSELNLSSLELGDSALYFCASSVGAGSTDTQYFGPGTRLTVL.

This rearrangement joins TRBV7-9 to TRBJ2-1; D might be TRBD1 or TRBD2, each matching 5 bases. This CDR3 has 14 residues. The V and J ends lost 6 bases and 5 bases respectively, with 14 bases between them. Germline values: CDR1 SEHNR, CDR2 FQNEAQ (reference sequence). The CDR3 nucleotides read TGTGCCAGCAGACTGGGACCCCGAGACAATGAGCAGTTCTTC. Its protein is CASRLGPRDNEQFF.

Only one count was recorded for this clonotype. This rearrangement joins TRBV19 to TRBJ1-1, with D unresolved. This CDR3 spans 11 amino acids. Trimming took off 10 bases at V and 5 bases at J, with 11 bases between the two ends. Germline values: CDR1 LNHDA, CDR2 SQIVND (reference sequence). This CDR3 is CATRSSTEAFF. CDR3 DNA sequence: TGTGCCACCCGGTCGTCGACTGAAGCTTTCTTT.

The rearrangement uses TRBV29-1 and TRBJ2-7, with D tentatively TRBD1 (5 bases). Germline loops: CDR1 SQVTM, CDR2 ANQGSEA. This CDR3 region has 14 residues. V was shortened by 6 bases and J by 0 bases, with 15 bases between the two germline ends. This CDR3 reads CSVRRARYSYEQYF. The CDR3, as DNA: TGCAGCGTCCGCAGGGCCCGATACTCCTACGAGCAGTACTTC.

The genes are TRBV29-1 and TRBJ2-5, with TRBD1 as a possible D gene (5 bases). V lost 4 bases, J lost 2 bases, and 8 bases lay in between. There are 12 residues in the CDR3. The germline CDR1 and CDR2 sequences are SQVTM and ANQGSEA. As DNA, the CDR3 is TGCAGCGTTGTCCAGGGACAAGAGACCCAGTACTTC. It encodes CSVVQGQETQYF.

This chain uses TRBV5-4 with TRBJ2-5; 13 bases match TRBD2. V lost 0 bases, J lost 5 bases, and 7 bases stayed unmatched. CDR3 length: 17 amino acids. In germline, CDR1 is SGHNT, CDR2 YYREEE (reference sequence). The CDR3 here is CASSLGLAGGASETQYF. CDR3 sequence (DNA): TGTGCCAGCAGCTTGGGACTAGCGGGGGGCGCAAGTGAGACCCAGTACTTC.

In nucleotides, the CDR3 is TGTGCCAGCAGCTTAGACAGGTTCTACAATGAGCAGTTCTTC. Residues: CASSLDRFYNEQFF. The chain employs TRBV7-2 and TRBJ2-1; tentative D call: TRBD1 (5 bases). The germline CDR1 and CDR2 sequences are SGHTA and FQGNSA. V lost 1 base, J lost 3 bases, and 7 bases lay in between. The CDR3 has 14 amino acids.

The CDR3 loop is CAWSRDSTTWTQYF. The CDR3 nucleotides are TGTGCCTGGAGTAGGGACTCCACTACATGGACCCAGTACTTC. The V and J genes are TRBV30 and TRBJ2-5; D is possibly TRBD2 (6 bases). Per the germline V gene, CDR1 is GTSNPN and CDR2 is SVGIG (reference sequence). Trimming shortened V by 2 bases and J by 7 bases, and 17 bases separated the two germline ends. The CDR3 contains 14 residues.